This TCR beta chain stems from a study of T cell responses to AZD1222 COVID-19 vaccine. Findings of the study overall: Elevations in Spike-specific TCR breadth and depth followed administration of two AZD1222 doses.

With regard to this clone: Its antigen is still unknown.

Assay: immunoSEQ multiplex PCR; the TCRdb copy retains only in-frame clones and omits some. The repertoire holds roughly 150,000 clones, roughly 91% seen once, with about 9.1% in the top ten. Germline CDR1 reads MNHEY; CDR2 reads SMNVEV (reference sequence). V lost 4 bases, J lost 7 bases, and 9 bases stayed unmatched. This CDR3 has 16 residues. The J gene is TRBJ1-6, the V gene TRBV27, with TRBD1 identical over 8 bases. Sequencing used peripheral blood, obtained on day 0 of AZD1222 vaccination. The sequence came from an adult in good health. This CDR3 reads CASSYRGTGQNSPLHF. The CDR3 nucleotides are TGTGCCAGCAGTTACCGGGGGACAGGTCAAAATTCACCCCTCCACTTT.